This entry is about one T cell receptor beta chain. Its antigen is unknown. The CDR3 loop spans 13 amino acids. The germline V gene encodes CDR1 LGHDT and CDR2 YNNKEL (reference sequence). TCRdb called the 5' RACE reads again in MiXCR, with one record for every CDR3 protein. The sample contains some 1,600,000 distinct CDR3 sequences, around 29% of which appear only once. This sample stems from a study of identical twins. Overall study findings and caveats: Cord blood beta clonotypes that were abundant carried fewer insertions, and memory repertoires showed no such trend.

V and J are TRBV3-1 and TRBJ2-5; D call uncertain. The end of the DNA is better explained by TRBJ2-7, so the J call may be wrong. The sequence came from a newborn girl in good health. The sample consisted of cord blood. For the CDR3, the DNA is TGTGCCAGCAGCCAAAATATCGGAGACGAGCAGTACTTC. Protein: CASSQNIGDEQYF.